The rows below give T cell receptor beta chains drawn from one sample of a study of blood T cell repertoires in COVID-19. Only in-frame clones appear in the TCRdb table, and some are missing; sequencing was by immunoSEQ multiplex PCR. The sample shows some 170,000 clones, 75% to 90% of them seen only once. Source material: peripheral blood. These TCRs come from a woman between 55 and 75 years old with acute or convalescent COVID-19. Each CDR3 is given with its conserved first and last residue. Fields, in order: CDR3 protein, CDR3 DNA, V gene, J gene, D gene, clone size, CDR3 length. D genes are given only for firm matches. The listing skips clone size in some rows; elsewhere it reads once, few, many or a size class.

CDR3: CASSPGLAGVNEQFF
DNA: TGTGCCAGCTCACCGGGACTAGCGGGAGTCAATGAGCAGTTCTTC
V: TRBV18
J: TRBJ2-1
D: TRBD2
size: -
length: 15

CDR3: CASRPTSAGANVLTF
DNA: TGTGCCAGCAGACCCACTAGCGCTGGGGCCAACGTCCTGACTTTC
V: TRBV6-5
J: TRBJ2-6
D: TRBD2
size: -
length: 15

CDR3: CASSPPGANNSPLHF
DNA: TGTGCCAGCTCACCACCAGGGGCAAATAATTCACCCCTCCACTTT
V: TRBV18
J: TRBJ1-6
D: -
size: -
length: 15

CDR3: CSVSETGRDGYTF
DNA: TGCAGCGTTTCTGAGACAGGGCGGGACGGCTACACCTTC
V: TRBV29-1
J: TRBJ1-2
D: TRBD1
size: -
length: 13

CDR3: CASRENSGNTIYF
DNA: TGTGCCAGCAGGGAGAACTCTGGAAACACCATATATTTT
V: TRBV28
J: TRBJ1-3
D: -
size: once
length: 13

CDR3: CASSPGHHSGNTIYF
DNA: TGTGCCAGCAGCCCCGGACATCACTCTGGAAACACCATATATTTT
V: TRBV3-1/TRBV3-2
J: TRBJ1-3
D: -
size: -
length: 15

CDR3: CASSPPNRVEKLFF
DNA: TGTGCCAGCAGCCCCCCCAACAGGGTTGAAAAACTGTTTTTT
V: TRBV11-2
J: TRBJ1-4
D: -
size: few
length: 14

CDR3: CASSRGLNQPQHF
DNA: TGTGCTAGCAGCCGGGGACTAAATCAGCCCCAGCATTTT
V: TRBV7-7
J: TRBJ1-5
D: -
size: -
length: 13

CDR3: CAWSVRRGTSSYNSPLHF
DNA: TGTGCCTGGAGTGTACGACGAGGCACTAGCTCCTATAATTCACCCCTCCACTTT
V: TRBV30
J: TRBJ1-6
D: -
size: few
length: 18

CDR3: CASSLALLMNTEAFF
DNA: TGTGCCAGCAGCTTAGCACTGCTTATGAACACTGAAGCTTTCTTT
V: TRBV11-2
J: TRBJ1-1
D: -
size: -
length: 15

CDR3: CASTWGDQPQHF
DNA: TGTGCCAGCACGTGGGGAGACCAGCCCCAGCATTTT
V: TRBV28
J: TRBJ1-5
D: -
size: -
length: 12

CDR3: CASLSFGQGQNGYTF
DNA: TGTGCCAGTTTATCGTTCGGACAGGGGCAGAATGGCTACACCTTC
V: TRBV6-1
J: TRBJ1-2
D: TRBD1
size: -
length: 15

CDR3: CASRSTVTEAFF
DNA: TGTGCCAGCAGGTCGACAGTCACTGAAGCTTTCTTT
V: TRBV28
J: TRBJ1-1
D: -
size: -
length: 12

CDR3: CASSRRGTEAFF
DNA: TGTGCCAGCAGTAGGCGGGGGACTGAAGCTTTCTTT
V: TRBV6-5
J: TRBJ1-1
D: -
size: -
length: 12

CDR3: CASSHSLASSYNEQFF
DNA: TGTGCCAGCAGCCATTCGCTAGCGAGCTCCTACAATGAGCAGTTCTTC
V: TRBV3-1/TRBV3-2
J: TRBJ2-1
D: -
size: few
length: 16

CDR3: CASSVGSGLLIGGSGANVLTF
DNA: TGTGCCAGCAGCGTGGGATCAGGACTTCTTATAGGGGGCTCTGGGGCCAACGTCCTGACTTTC
V: TRBV9
J: TRBJ2-6
D: -
size: few
length: 21

CDR3: CASSIGLAGVGEQFF
DNA: TGTGCCAGCAGCATCGGACTAGCGGGAGTTGGGGAGCAGTTCTTC
V: TRBV7-6
J: TRBJ2-1
D: TRBD2
size: -
length: 15

CDR3: CASNGVEDAEAFF
DNA: TGTGCCAGTAACGGGGTTGAGGACGCTGAAGCTTTCTTT
V: TRBV19
J: TRBJ1-1
D: -
size: -
length: 13

CDR3: CSASSGNRENIQYF
DNA: TGCAGTGCTAGTTCCGGCAACAGAGAAAACATTCAGTACTTC
V: TRBV20-1
J: TRBJ2-4
D: -
size: few
length: 14

CDR3: CATTPTGINTGELFF
DNA: TGTGCCACTACCCCGACGGGGATTAACACCGGGGAGCTGTTTTTT
V: TRBV24-1
J: TRBJ2-2
D: -
size: once
length: 15

CDR3: CASSSPTSNTGELFF
DNA: TGTGCCAGCAGCTCCCCGACTAGTAACACCGGGGAGCTGTTTTTT
V: TRBV5-4
J: TRBJ2-2
D: -
size: -
length: 15

CDR3: CASSLPGTDTQYF
DNA: TGCGCCAGCAGCTTGCCGGGCACAGATACGCAGTATTTT
V: TRBV5-1
J: TRBJ2-3
D: -
size: -
length: 13

CDR3: CASRLERVANYGYTF
DNA: TGTGCCAGCAGGCTCGAGAGGGTAGCTAACTATGGCTACACCTTC
V: TRBV28
J: TRBJ1-2
D: -
size: -
length: 15

CDR3: CASSQTQVMNTEAFF
DNA: TGCGCCAGCAGCCAAACACAGGTGATGAACACTGAAGCTTTCTTT
V: TRBV4-1
J: TRBJ1-1
D: -
size: -
length: 15

CDR3: CASRTGLHTDTQYF
DNA: TGTGCCAGCAGGACGGGACTTCACACAGATACGCAGTATTTT
V: TRBV2
J: TRBJ2-3
D: -
size: -
length: 14

CDR3: CASSLRVSPTGELFF
DNA: TGCGCCAGCAGCCTCAGGGTCTCCCCCACCGGGGAGCTGTTTTTT
V: TRBV4-1
J: TRBJ2-2
D: -
size: -
length: 15

CDR3: CASSLDGGQGGYGYTF
DNA: TGCGCCAGCAGCTTGGACGGGGGACAGGGGGGATATGGCTACACCTTC
V: TRBV5-1
J: TRBJ1-2
D: TRBD1
size: -
length: 16

CDR3: CASSRGRNEQFF
DNA: TGTGCCAGCAGTAGGGGCCGCAATGAGCAGTTCTTC
V: TRBV2
J: TRBJ2-1
D: -
size: -
length: 12

CDR3: CASSLAGVKTGELFF
DNA: TGCGCCAGCAGCTTGGCAGGGGTTAAGACCGGGGAGCTGTTTTTT
V: TRBV5-1
J: TRBJ2-2
D: -
size: -
length: 15

CDR3: CASSVSPAGAEKLFF
DNA: TGTGCCAGCAGCGTTAGCCCCGCGGGGGCCGAAAAACTGTTTTTT
V: TRBV9
J: TRBJ1-4
D: -
size: -
length: 15

CDR3: CASSVAPGGYNEQFF
DNA: TGTGCCAGCAGCGTAGCCCCGGGAGGGTACAATGAGCAGTTCTTC
V: TRBV9
J: TRBJ2-1
D: TRBD2
size: -
length: 15

CDR3: CASSPSAGTDTQYF
DNA: TGTGCCAGCTCACCGTCGGCGGGCACAGATACGCAGTATTTT
V: TRBV18
J: TRBJ2-3
D: -
size: -
length: 14

CDR3: CASSVGTPNTGELFF
DNA: TGTGCCAGCAGCGTCGGGACACCCAACACCGGGGAGCTGTTTTTT
V: TRBV5-4
J: TRBJ2-2
D: -
size: -
length: 15

CDR3: CASSVTRVLARDTGELFF
DNA: TGTGCCAGCAGTGTAACCCGGGTCTTAGCGCGGGACACCGGGGAGCTGTTTTTT
V: TRBV2
J: TRBJ2-2
D: -
size: -
length: 18

CDR3: CAWNKGGTSTDTQYF
DNA: TGTGCCTGGAATAAGGGAGGTACTAGCACAGATACGCAGTATTTT
V: TRBV30
J: TRBJ2-3
D: -
size: -
length: 15

CDR3: CAISAFPGQGAEGNTIYF
DNA: TGTGCCATCAGTGCCTTTCCGGGACAGGGGGCTGAAGGAAACACCATATATTTT
V: TRBV10-3
J: TRBJ1-3
D: TRBD1
size: -
length: 18

CDR3: CSASEGTRGTYEQYF
DNA: TGCAGTGCTAGTGAAGGGACTAGAGGGACCTACGAGCAGTACTTC
V: TRBV20-1
J: TRBJ2-7
D: TRBD2
size: -
length: 15

CDR3: CASSPRGQETQYF
DNA: TGCGCCAGCAGCCCCAGGGGGCAAGAGACCCAGTACTTC
V: TRBV5-1
J: TRBJ2-5
D: TRBD1
size: -
length: 13

CDR3: CASSQAGTLTPTEAFF
DNA: TGTGCCAGCAGCCAGGCCGGGACACTTACGCCCACTGAAGCTTTCTTT
V: TRBV3-1/TRBV3-2
J: TRBJ1-1
D: -
size: -
length: 16

CDR3: CASSLGGTGSYEQYF
DNA: TGCGCCAGCAGCTTGGGGGGGACAGGCTCCTACGAGCAGTACTTC
V: TRBV5-1
J: TRBJ2-7
D: TRBD1
size: -
length: 15

CDR3: CASSSGTNEKLFF
DNA: TGTGCCAGCAGCTCGGGAACTAATGAAAAACTGTTTTTT
V: TRBV5-4
J: TRBJ1-4
D: -
size: -
length: 13

CDR3: CASSQRGGLGYTF
DNA: TGTGCCAGCAGCCAAAGGGGGGGTTTGGGCTACACCTTC
V: TRBV3-1/TRBV3-2
J: TRBJ1-2
D: -
size: -
length: 13

CDR3: CAWSRTRGFQEAFF
DNA: TGTGCCTGGAGCCGGACGCGGGGTTTTCAGGAAGCTTTCTTT
V: TRBV30
J: TRBJ1-1
D: -
size: -
length: 14

CDR3: CASSRGGNTDTQYF
DNA: TGTGCCAGCAGTAGGGGCGGGAACACAGATACGCAGTATTTT
V: TRBV2
J: TRBJ2-3
D: -
size: -
length: 14

CDR3: CASSVTGTAAANYGYTF
DNA: TGTGCCAGCAGCGTAACCGGGACAGCCGCCGCTAACTATGGCTACACCTTC
V: TRBV11-2
J: TRBJ1-2
D: TRBD1
size: -
length: 17

CDR3: CASRKTAKNQPQHF
DNA: TGTGCCAGCAGAAAGACAGCTAAAAATCAGCCCCAGCATTTT
V: TRBV28
J: TRBJ1-5
D: -
size: -
length: 14

CDR3: CASSAWDRFNYGYTF
DNA: TGTGCCAGCAGCGCCTGGGACAGATTTAACTATGGCTACACCTTC
V: TRBV9
J: TRBJ1-2
D: TRBD1
size: -
length: 15

CDR3: CASSPTFSYNEQFF
DNA: TGTGCCAGCTCACCTACTTTCTCCTACAATGAGCAGTTCTTC
V: TRBV18
J: TRBJ2-1
D: -
size: -
length: 14

CDR3: CASSLIGEADTQYF
DNA: TGCGCCAGCAGCTTGATAGGGGAGGCAGATACGCAGTATTTT
V: TRBV5-1
J: TRBJ2-3
D: -
size: -
length: 14

CDR3: CASSLGGGRNTEAFF
DNA: TGCGCCAGCAGCTTGGGAGGGGGAAGGAACACTGAAGCTTTCTTT
V: TRBV5-1
J: TRBJ1-1
D: -
size: -
length: 15

CDR3: CASSVGHSAEKLFF
DNA: TGTGCCAGCAGCGTGGGACACTCGGCGGAAAAACTGTTTTTT
V: TRBV9
J: TRBJ1-4
D: -
size: -
length: 14

CDR3: CATSEPGAYNEQFF
DNA: TGTGCCACCAGTGAACCGGGAGCCTACAATGAGCAGTTCTTC
V: TRBV24-1
J: TRBJ2-1
D: -
size: -
length: 14

CDR3: CASSEVASGVLHF
DNA: TGTGCCAGCAGTGAAGTGGCTAGCGGGGTACTCCACTTC
V: TRBV6-1
J: TRBJ2-7
D: TRBD2
size: -
length: 13

CDR3: CASSPTGTGFDEQYF
DNA: TGTGCCAGCTCACCGACCGGGACAGGGTTCGACGAGCAGTACTTC
V: TRBV18
J: TRBJ2-7
D: TRBD1
size: -
length: 15